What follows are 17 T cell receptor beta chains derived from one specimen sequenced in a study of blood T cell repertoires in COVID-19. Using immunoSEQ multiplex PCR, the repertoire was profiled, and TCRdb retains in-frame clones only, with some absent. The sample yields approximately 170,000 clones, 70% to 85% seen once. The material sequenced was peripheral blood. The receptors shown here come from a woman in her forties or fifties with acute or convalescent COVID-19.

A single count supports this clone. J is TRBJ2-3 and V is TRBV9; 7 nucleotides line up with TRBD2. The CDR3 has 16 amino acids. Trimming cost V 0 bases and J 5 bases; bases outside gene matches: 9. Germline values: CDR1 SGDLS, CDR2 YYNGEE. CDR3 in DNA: TGTGCCAGCAGCGTAGAGATTATAGCGGGCCGAGATACGCAGTATTTT. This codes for CASSVEIIAGRDTQYF.

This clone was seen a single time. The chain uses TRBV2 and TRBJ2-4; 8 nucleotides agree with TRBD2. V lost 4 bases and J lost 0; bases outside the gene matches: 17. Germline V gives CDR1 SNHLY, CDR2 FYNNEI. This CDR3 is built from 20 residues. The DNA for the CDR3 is TGTGCCAGCAGTGGGGAAAGCGGGAGCGGAAACCTCCTAGCCAAAAACATTCAGTACTTC. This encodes CASSGESGSGNLLAKNIQYF.

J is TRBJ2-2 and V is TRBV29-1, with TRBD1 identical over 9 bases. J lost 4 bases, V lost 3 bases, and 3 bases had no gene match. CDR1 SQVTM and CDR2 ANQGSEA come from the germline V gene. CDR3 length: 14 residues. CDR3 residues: CSVEGQGLTGELFF. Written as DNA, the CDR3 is TGCAGCGTTGAGGGACAGGGTCTCACCGGGGAGCTGTTTTTT.

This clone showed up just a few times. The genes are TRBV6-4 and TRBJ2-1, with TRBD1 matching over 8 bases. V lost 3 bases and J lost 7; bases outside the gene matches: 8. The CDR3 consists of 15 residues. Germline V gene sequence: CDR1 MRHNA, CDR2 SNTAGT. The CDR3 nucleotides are TGTGCCAGCAGTGATTCCCCAGGGGGCGGGAATGAGCAGTTCTTC. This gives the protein CASSDSPGGGNEQFF.

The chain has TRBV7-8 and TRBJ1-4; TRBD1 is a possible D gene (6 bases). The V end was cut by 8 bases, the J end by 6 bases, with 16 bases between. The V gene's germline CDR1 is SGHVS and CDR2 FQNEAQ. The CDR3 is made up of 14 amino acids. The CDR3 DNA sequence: TGTGCCAGCGCCCCAGGGGACCCCTATGAAAAACTGTTTTTT. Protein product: CASAPGDPYEKLFF.

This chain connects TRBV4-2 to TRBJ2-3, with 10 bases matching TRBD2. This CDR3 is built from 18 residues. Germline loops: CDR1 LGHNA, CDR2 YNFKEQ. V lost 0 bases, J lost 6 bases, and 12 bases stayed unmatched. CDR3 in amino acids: CASSQEGVAGGPLDTQYF. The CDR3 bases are TGTGCCAGCAGCCAAGAAGGGGTAGCGGGGGGCCCTCTGGATACGCAGTATTTT.

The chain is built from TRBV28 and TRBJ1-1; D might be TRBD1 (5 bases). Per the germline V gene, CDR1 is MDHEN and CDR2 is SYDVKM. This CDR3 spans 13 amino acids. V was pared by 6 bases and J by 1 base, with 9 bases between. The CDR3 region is CASRGRANTEAFF. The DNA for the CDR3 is TGTGCCAGCAGGGGCAGGGCGAACACTGAAGCTTTCTTT.

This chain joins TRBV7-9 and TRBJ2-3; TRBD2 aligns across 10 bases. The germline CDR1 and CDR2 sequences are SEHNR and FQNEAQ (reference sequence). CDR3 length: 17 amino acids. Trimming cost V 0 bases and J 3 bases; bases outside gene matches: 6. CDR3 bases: TGTGCCAGCAGCTTAGCGCACCAGCGGGAGGGAACAGATACGCAGTATTTT. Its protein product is CASSLAHQREGTDTQYF.

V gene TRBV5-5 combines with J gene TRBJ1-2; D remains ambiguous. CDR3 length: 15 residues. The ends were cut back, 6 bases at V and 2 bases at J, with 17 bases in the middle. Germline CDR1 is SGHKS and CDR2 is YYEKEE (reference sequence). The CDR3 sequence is CASTRTVRLNYGYTF. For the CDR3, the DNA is TGTGCCAGCACCAGAACGGTGCGACTAAACTATGGCTACACCTTC. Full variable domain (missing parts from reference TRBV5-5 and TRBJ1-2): DAGVTQSPTHLIKTRGQQVTLRCSPISGHKSVSWYQQVLGQGPQFIFQYYEKEERGRGNFPDRFSARQFPNYSSELNVNALLLGDSALYLCASTRTVRLNYGYTFGSGTRLTVV.

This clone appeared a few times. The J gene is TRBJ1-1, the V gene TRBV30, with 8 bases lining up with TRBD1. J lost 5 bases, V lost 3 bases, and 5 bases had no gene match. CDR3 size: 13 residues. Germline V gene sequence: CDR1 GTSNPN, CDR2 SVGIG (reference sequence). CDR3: CAWSPGQATEAFF. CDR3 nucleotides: TGTGCCTGGAGCCCGGGACAGGCGACTGAAGCTTTCTTT.

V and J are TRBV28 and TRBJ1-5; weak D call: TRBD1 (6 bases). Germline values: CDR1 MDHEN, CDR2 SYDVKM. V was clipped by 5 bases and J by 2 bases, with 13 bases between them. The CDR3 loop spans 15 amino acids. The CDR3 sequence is CASSTPSGGNQPQHF. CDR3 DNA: TGTGCCAGCAGTACACCATCAGGGGGCAATCAGCCCCAGCATTTT.

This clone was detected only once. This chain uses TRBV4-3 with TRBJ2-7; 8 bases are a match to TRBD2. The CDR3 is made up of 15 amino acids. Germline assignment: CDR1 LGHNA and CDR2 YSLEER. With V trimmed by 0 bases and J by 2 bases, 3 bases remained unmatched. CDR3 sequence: CASSQERTSTYEQYF. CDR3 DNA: TGCGCCAGCAGCCAAGAAAGGACTAGCACCTACGAGCAGTACTTC.

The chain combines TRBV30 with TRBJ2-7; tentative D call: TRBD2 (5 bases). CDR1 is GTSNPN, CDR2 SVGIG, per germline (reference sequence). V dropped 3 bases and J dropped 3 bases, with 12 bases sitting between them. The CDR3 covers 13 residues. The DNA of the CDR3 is TGTGCCTGGAGCCGGGGTCGGAACTACGAGCAGTACTTC. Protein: CAWSRGRNYEQYF. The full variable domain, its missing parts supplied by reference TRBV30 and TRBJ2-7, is SQTIHQWPATLVQPVGSPLSLECTVEGTSNPNLYWYRQAAGRGLQLLFYSVGIGQISSEVPQNLSASRPQDRQFILSSKKLLLSDSGFYLCAWSRGRNYEQYFGPGTRLTVT.

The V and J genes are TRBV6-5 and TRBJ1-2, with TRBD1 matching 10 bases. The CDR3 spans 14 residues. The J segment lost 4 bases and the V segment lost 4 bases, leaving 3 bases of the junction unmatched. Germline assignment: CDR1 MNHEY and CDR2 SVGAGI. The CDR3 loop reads CASSSGQGIYGYTF. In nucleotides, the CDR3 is TGTGCCAGCAGTTCGGGACAGGGGATCTATGGCTACACCTTC.

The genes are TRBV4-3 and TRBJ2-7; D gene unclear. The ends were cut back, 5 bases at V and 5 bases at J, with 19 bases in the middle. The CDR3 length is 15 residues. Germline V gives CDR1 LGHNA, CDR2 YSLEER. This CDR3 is CASSSHRIERHEQYF. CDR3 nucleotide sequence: TGCGCCAGCAGCTCCCATCGGATAGAGCGCCACGAGCAGTACTTC.

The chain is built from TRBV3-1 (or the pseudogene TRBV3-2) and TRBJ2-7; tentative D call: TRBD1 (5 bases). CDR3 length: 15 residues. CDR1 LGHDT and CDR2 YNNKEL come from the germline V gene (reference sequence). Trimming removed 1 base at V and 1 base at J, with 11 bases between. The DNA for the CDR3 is TGTGCCAGCAGCCAAGCGGCAGGGAAATCCTACGAGCAGTACTTC. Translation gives CASSQAAGKSYEQYF.

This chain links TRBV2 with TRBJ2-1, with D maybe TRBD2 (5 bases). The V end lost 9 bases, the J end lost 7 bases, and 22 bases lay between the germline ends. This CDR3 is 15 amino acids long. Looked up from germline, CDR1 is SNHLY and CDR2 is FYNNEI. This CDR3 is CASGRGLLAKNEQFF. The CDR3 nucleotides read TGTGCCAGTGGGAGAGGACTCCTCGCCAAGAATGAGCAGTTCTTC.